These 10 T cell receptor beta chains were all obtained from the same sample, sequenced in a study of beta chain features in type 1 diabetes. Study-level points and caveats: Across all four CD4+ subsets, people with type 1 diabetes showed modestly shorter TCRB CDR3s.

Their antigens remain unidentified. The whole isolated RNA underwent reverse transcription, so sequencing captured expressed TCRB transcripts. Using immunoSEQ multiplex PCR, the repertoire was profiled, and TCRdb retains in-frame clones only, with some absent. The sample contains 300,000 to 400,000 clones, 8.5% to 10% of which appear only once. The sample comprised central memory CD4+ T cells from blood. The source of these receptors is a man aged 25-45 years with type 1 diabetes.

A note on this clone: At the DNA level, this CDR3 is encoded by other sequences in the same sample as well. The chain uses TRBV5-1 and TRBJ2-5; D is undetermined. The CDR3 is 12 residues long. In germline, CDR1 is SGHRS, CDR2 YFSETQ. Trimming took off 1 base at V and 2 bases at J, with 3 bases between the two ends. This CDR3 reads CASSLQQETQYF. The CDR3 nucleotides are TGCGCCAGCAGCTTGCAACAAGAGACCCAGTACTTC.

This chain links TRBV28 with TRBJ2-7; possible D gene TRBD2, 5 bases. Germline assignment: CDR1 MDHEN and CDR2 SYDVKM. The length of the CDR3 is 19 residues. The V end lost 1 base, the J end lost 1 base, and 23 bases lay between the germline ends. DNA of the CDR3: TGTGCCAGCAGTTTATTACGGGGTGGCTCTGGGGTCCCGTCCTACGAGCAGTACTTC. As protein: CASSLLRGGSGVPSYEQYF. Filled out from reference TRBV28 and TRBJ2-7, the complete variable domain reads DVKVTQSSRYLVKRTGEKVFLECVQDMDHENMFWYRQDPGLGLRLIYFSYDVKMKEKGDIPEGYSVSREKKERFSLILESASTNQTSMYLCASSLLRGGSGVPSYEQYFGPGTRLTVT.

The J gene is TRBJ2-3, the V gene TRBV21-1; whether TRBD2, the table's D call, matches the DNA was not checked. TRBV21-1 is designated a pseudogene. The CDR3 length is 17 residues. The CDR3 sequence is CASSKEVRREFPDTQYF. The CDR3 DNA sequence: TGTGCCAGCAGCAAAGAAGTGCGACGGGAGTTCCCAGATACGCAGTATTTT.

The chain links TRBV5-6 to TRBJ2-1, with 8 bases matching TRBD2. The CDR3 spans 13 residues. Per the germline V gene, CDR1 is SGHDT and CDR2 is YYEEEE. V lost 0 bases to trimming and J lost 7 bases; unmatched junction nucleotides: 0. CDR3 sequence reads: CASSLVAGNEQFF. The DNA for the CDR3 is TGTGCCAGCAGCTTGGTAGCGGGGAATGAGCAGTTCTTC.

This clone has more than one count but fewer than ten. The gene calls are TRBV28 and TRBJ1-5; D possibly corresponds to TRBD1 (5 bases). The V gene lost 0 bases and the J gene lost 4 bases, with 13 bases spanning the gap. Germline V gives CDR1 MDHEN, CDR2 SYDVKM. The CDR3 has 16 amino acids. CDR3 nucleotides: TGTGCCAGCAGTTTATGGGGGCCCACAACTAATCAGCCCCAGCATTTT. Translation: CASSLWGPTTNQPQHF.

This clone was observed a few times. This chain joins TRBV7-6 and TRBJ2-3; D is possibly TRBD1 or TRBD2 (5 bases each). The V gene's germline CDR1 is SGHVS and CDR2 FNYEAQ. V was cut by 1 base and J by 0 bases, with 8 bases left in between. The CDR3 loop spans 15 amino acids. The CDR3 loop is CASSLVRDSTDTQYF. The CDR3, as DNA: TGTGCCAGCAGCTTAGTACGGGACAGCACAGATACGCAGTATTTT.

CDR3 region: CASSPSVRGNNQPQHF. The CDR3 DNA follows: TGTGCCAGCTCACCGTCTGTCAGGGGGAACAATCAGCCCCAGCATTTT. The chain combines TRBV18 with TRBJ1-5, with 7 nucleotides matching TRBD1. The CDR3 spans 16 residues. Germline CDR1 reads KGHSH; CDR2 reads LQKENI. V lost 3 bases and J lost 3; bases outside the gene matches: 8.

This clone occurred a few times. V gene TRBV19 combines with J gene TRBJ1-5; 10 positions match TRBD1. V gave up 1 base and J gave up 7 bases; unmatched junction bases: 7. The CDR3 spans 16 residues. Looked up from germline, CDR1 is LNHDA and CDR2 is SQIVND (reference sequence). As DNA, the CDR3 is TGTGCCAGTAGTATAGTAGGGGACAGGGGAAACCAGCCCCAGCATTTT. Translating gives CASSIVGDRGNQPQHF.

This chain connects TRBV30 to TRBJ2-3; 7 positions match TRBD2. CDR3 length equals 15 residues. Losses at the gene ends were 3 bases for V and 2 bases for J; bases not matched to a gene: 8. CDR1 and CDR2 from the germline V gene are GTSNPN and SVGIG (reference sequence). The CDR3 reads CAWRMASGNTDTQYF. In nucleotides, the CDR3 is TGTGCCTGGAGAATGGCTAGCGGTAACACAGATACGCAGTATTTT.

As regards this clone: A junction boundary mismatches the germline segment, possibly from a read error. The chain recombines TRBV30 with TRBJ1-2; maybe TRBD1 (5 bases). Per germline, CDR1 GTSNPN and CDR2 SVGIG (reference sequence). The CDR3 loop spans 15 amino acids. The CDR3 region has the DNA TGTGCCTGGAGTGTCGACAGCCTACCTAAGTATGGCTACACCTTC. Protein sequence: CAWSVDSLPKYGYTF.